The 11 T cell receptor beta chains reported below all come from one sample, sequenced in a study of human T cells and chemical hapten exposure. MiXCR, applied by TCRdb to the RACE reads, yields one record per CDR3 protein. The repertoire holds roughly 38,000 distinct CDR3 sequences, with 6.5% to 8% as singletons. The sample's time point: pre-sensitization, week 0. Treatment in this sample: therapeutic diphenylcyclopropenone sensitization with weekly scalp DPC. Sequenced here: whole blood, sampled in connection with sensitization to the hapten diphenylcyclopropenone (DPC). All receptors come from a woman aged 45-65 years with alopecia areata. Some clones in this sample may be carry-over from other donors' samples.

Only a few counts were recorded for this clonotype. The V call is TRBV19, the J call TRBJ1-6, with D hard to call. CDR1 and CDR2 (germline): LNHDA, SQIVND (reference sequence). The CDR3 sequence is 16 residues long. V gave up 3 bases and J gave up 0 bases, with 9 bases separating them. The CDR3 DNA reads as TGTGCCAGTAGTATGGGCCGAAGCTCCTATAATTCACCCCTCCACTTT. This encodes CASSMGRSSYNSPLHF.

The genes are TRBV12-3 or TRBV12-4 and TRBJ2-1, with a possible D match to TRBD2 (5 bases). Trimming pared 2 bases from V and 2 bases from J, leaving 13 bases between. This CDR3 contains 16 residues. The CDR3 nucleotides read TGTGCCAGCAGTTTAATTGGTCGCGGGCCCTACAATGAGCAGTTCTTC. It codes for CASSLIGRGPYNEQFF.

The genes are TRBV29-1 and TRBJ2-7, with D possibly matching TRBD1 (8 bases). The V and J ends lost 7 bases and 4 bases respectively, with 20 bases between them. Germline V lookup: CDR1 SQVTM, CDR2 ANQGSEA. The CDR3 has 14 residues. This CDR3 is CSAQQGGSRYEQYF. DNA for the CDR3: TGCAGCGCCCAACAGGGGGGGAGCCGGTACGAGCAGTACTTC.

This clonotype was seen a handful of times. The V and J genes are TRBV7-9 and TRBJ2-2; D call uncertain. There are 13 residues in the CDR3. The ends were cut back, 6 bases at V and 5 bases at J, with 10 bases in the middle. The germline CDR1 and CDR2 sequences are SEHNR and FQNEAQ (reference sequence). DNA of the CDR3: TGTGCCAGCAGGAATTCTAGTACCGGGGAGCTGTTTTTT. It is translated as CASRNSSTGELFF.

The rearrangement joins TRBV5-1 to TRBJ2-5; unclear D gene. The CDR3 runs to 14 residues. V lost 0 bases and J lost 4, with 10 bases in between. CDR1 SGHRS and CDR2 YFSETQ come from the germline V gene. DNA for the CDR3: TGCGCCAGCAGCTTGGAACAGATTCGAGAGACCCAGTACTTC. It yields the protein CASSLEQIRETQYF.

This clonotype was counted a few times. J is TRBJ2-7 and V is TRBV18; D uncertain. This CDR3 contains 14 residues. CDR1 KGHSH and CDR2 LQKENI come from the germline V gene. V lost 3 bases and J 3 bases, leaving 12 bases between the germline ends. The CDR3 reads CASSPNPVSYEQYF. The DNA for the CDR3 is TGTGCCAGCTCACCGAACCCGGTGAGCTACGAGCAGTACTTC. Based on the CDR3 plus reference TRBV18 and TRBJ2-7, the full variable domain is NAGVMQNPRHLVRRRGQEARLRCSPMKGHSHVYWYRQLPEEGLKFMVYLQKENIIDESGMPKERFSAEFPKEGPSILRIQQVVRGDSAAYFCASSPNPVSYEQYFGPGTRLTVT.

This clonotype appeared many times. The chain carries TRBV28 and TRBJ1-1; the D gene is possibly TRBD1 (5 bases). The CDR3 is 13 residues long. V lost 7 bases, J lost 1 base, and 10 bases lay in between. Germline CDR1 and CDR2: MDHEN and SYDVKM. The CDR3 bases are TGTGCCAGCATGGGACGTAGGAACACTGAAGCTTTCTTT. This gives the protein CASMGRRNTEAFF.

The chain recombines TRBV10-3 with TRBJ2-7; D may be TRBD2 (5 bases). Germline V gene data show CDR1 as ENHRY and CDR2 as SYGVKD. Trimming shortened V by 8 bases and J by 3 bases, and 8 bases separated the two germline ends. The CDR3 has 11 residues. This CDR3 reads CAIGGLYEQYF. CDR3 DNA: TGTGCCATCGGCGGGCTCTACGAGCAGTACTTC.

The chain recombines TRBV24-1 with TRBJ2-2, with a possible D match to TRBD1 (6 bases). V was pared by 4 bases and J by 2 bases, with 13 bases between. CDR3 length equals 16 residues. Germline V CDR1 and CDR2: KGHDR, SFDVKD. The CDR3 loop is CATSETRGSNTGELFF. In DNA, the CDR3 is TGTGCCACCAGTGAGACCAGGGGTAGCAACACCGGGGAGCTGTTTTTT.

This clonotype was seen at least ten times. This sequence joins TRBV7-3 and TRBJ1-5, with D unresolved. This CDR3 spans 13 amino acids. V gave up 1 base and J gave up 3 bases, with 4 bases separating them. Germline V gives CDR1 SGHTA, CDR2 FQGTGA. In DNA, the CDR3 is TGTGCCAGCAGCTTAAACGCCAATCAGCCCCAGCATTTT. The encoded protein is CASSLNANQPQHF.

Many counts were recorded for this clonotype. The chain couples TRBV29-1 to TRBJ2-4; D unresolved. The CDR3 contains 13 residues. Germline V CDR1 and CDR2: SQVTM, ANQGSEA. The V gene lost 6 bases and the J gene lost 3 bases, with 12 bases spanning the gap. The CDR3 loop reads CSVRATGKNIQYF. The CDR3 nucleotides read TGCAGCGTCCGGGCCACGGGCAAAAACATTCAGTACTTC.